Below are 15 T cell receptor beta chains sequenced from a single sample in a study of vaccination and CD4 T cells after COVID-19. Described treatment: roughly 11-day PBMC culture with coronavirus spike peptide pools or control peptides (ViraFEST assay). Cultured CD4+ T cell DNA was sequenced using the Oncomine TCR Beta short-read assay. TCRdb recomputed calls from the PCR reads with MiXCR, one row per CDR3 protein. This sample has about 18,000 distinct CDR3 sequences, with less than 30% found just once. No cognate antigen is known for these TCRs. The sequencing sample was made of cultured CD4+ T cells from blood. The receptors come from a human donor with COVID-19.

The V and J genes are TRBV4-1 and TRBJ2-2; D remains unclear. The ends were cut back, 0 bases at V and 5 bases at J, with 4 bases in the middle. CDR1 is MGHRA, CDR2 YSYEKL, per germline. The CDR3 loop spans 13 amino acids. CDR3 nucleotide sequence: TGCGCCAGCAGCCAAGACCGGACCGGGGAGCTGTTTTTT. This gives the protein CASSQDRTGELFF.

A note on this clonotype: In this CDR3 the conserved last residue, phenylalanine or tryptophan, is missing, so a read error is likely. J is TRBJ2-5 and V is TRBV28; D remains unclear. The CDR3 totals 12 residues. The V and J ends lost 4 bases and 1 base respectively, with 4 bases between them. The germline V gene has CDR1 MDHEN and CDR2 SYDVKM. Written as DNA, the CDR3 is TGTGCCAGCAGTTCCCCCCAAGAGACCCAGTACTAC. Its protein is CASSSPQETQYY.

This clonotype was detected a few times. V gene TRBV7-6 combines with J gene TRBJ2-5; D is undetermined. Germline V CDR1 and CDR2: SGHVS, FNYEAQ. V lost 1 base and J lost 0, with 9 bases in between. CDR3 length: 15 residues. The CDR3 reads CASSLGQVNQETQYF. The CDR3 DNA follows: TGTGCCAGCAGCTTAGGTCAGGTTAACCAAGAGACCCAGTACTTC.

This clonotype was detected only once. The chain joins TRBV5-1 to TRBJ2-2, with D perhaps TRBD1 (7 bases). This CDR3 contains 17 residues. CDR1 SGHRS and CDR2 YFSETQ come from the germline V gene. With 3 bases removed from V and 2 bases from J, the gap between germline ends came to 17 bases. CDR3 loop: CASSSGGGQINTGELFF. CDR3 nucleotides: TGCGCCAGCAGCTCAGGAGGGGGACAGATTAACACCGGGGAGCTGTTTTTT.

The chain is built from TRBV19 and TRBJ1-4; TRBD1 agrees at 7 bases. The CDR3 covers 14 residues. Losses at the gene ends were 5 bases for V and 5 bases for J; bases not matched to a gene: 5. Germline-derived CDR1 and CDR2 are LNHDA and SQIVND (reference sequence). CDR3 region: CASSSGQKNEKLFF. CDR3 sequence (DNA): TGTGCCAGTAGTTCGGGACAGAAGAATGAAAAACTGTTTTTT. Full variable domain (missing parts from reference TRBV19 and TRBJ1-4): DGGITQSPKYLFRKEGQNVTLSCEQNLNHDAMYWYRQDPGQGLRLIYYSQIVNDFQKGDIAEGYSVSREKKESFPLTVTSAQKNPTAFYLCASSSGQKNEKLFFGSGTQLSVL.

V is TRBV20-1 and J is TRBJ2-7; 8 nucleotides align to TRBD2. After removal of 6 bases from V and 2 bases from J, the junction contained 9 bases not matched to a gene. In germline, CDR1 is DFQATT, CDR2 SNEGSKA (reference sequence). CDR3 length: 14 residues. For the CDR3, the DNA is TGCAGTGCCTTACGGGGGGGTTCAACCTACGAGCAGTACTTC. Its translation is CSALRGGSTYEQYF.

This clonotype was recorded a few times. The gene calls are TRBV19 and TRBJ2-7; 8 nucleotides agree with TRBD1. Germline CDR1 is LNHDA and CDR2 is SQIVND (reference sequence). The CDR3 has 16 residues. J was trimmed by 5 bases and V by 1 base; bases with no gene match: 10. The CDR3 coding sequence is TGTGCCAGTAGTATAGGCTCCCATCCGGGACAGGACGAGCAGTACTTC. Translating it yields CASSIGSHPGQDEQYF.

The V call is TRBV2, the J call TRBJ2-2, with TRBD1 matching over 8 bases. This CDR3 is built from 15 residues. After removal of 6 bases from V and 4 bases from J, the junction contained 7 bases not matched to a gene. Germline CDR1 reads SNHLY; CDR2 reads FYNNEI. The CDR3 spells CASRDDRGSTGELFF. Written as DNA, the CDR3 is TGTGCCAGCAGGGACGACAGGGGTAGCACCGGGGAGCTGTTTTTT.

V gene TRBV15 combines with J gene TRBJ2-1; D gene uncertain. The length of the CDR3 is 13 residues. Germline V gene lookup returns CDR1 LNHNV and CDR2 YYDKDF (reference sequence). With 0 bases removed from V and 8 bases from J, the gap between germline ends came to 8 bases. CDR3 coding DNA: TGTGCCACCAGCAGAGATGCAGGCTATGAGCAGTTCTTC. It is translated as CATSRDAGYEQFF.

CDR3 protein: CASSSGTGNYGYTF. CDR3 nucleotides: TGTGCCAGCAGTTCCGGGACAGGGAACTATGGCTACACCTTC. The chain recombines TRBV28 with TRBJ1-2, with TRBD1 identical over 9 bases. From germline, CDR1 is MDHEN and CDR2 SYDVKM. The CDR3 runs 14 residues. After removal of 4 bases from V and 2 bases from J, the junction contained 2 bases not matched to a gene.

Here the CDR3 DNA reads TGTGCCAGCAGTGAAGCGGTCGGTAACTATGGCTACACCTTC. Its translation: CASSEAVGNYGYTF. The chain employs TRBV2 and TRBJ1-2, with D unresolved. Between the trimmed V and J ends, which lost 0 bases and 1 base, there was a span of 6 bases. This CDR3 has 14 residues. Looked up from germline, CDR1 is SNHLY and CDR2 is FYNNEI.

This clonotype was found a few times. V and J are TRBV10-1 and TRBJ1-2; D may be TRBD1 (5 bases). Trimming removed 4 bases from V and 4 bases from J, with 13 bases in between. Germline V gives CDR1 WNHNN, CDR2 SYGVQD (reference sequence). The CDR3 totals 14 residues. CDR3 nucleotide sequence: TGCGCCAGCAGTGCCGGCGGGGGTTCCTATGGCTACACCTTC. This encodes CASSAGGGSYGYTF.

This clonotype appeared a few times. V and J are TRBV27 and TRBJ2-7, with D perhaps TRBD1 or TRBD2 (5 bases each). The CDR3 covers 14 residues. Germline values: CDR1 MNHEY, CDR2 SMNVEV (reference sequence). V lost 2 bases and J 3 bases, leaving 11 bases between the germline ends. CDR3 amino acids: CASSLQGRDYEQYF. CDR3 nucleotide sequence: TGTGCCAGCAGTTTACAGGGACGGGACTACGAGCAGTACTTC.

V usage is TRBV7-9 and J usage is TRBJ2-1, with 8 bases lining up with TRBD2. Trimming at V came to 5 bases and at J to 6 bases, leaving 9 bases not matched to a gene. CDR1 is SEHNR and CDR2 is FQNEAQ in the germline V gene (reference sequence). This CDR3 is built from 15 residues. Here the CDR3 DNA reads TGTGCCAGCAGCCAGCTAGCGGGTTACCCCAATGAGCAGTTCTTC. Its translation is CASSQLAGYPNEQFF.

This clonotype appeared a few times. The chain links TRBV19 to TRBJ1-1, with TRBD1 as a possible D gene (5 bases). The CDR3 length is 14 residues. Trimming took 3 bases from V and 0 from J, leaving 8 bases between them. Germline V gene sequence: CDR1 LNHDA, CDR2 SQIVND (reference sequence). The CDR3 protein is CASSMSGLNTEAFF. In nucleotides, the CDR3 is TGTGCCAGTAGTATGTCAGGGCTGAACACTGAAGCTTTCTTT.